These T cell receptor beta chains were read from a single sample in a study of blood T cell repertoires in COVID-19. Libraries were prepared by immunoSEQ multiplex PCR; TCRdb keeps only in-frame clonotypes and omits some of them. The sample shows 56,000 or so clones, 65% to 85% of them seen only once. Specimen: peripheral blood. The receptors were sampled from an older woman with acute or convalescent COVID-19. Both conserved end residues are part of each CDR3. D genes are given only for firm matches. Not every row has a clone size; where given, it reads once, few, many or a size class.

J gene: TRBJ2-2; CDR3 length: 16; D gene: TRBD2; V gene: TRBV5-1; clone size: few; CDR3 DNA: TGCGCCAGCAGCGGAATAGGACTAGCGGGGACCGGGGAGCTGTTTTTT; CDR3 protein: CASSGIGLAGTGELFF
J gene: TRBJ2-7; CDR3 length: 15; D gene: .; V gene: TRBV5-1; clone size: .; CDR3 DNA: TGCGCCAGCAGCACCAACCCGACAGGTTACTACGAGCAGTACTTC; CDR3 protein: CASSTNPTGYYEQYF
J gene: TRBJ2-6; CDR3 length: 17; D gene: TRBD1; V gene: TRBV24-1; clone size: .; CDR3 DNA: TGTGCCACCAGTCCCGGGACAGGTCTCTCTGGGGCCAACGTCCTGACTTTC; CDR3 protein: CATSPGTGLSGANVLTF
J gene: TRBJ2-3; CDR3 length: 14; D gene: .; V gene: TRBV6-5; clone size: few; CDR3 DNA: TGTGCCAGCAGCCTCAGGGATAGCACAGATACGCAGTATTTT; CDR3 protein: CASSLRDSTDTQYF
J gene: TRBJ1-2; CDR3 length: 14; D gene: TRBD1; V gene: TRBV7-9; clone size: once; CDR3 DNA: TGTGCCAGCAGCTTAGACAGGGGGCTCGATGGCTACACCTTC; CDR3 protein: CASSLDRGLDGYTF
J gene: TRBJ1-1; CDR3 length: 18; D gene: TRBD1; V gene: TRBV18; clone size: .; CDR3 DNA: TGTGCCAGCTCACCCAAACCCTGGGGACAGTCAGGAGGGACTGAAGCTTTCTTT; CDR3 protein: CASSPKPWGQSGGTEAFF
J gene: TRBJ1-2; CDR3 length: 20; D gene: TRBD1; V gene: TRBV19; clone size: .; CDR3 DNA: TGTGCCAGTAGTATGATGGGTACGGTCGGGACAGGGGCTGGTTCTGGAGGCTACACCTTC; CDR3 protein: CASSMMGTVGTGAGSGGYTF
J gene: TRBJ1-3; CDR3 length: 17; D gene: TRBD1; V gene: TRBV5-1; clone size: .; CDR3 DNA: TGCGCCAGCAAAACTGTTACGGGACAGGGAACTGGAAACACCATATATTTT; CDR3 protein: CASKTVTGQGTGNTIYF
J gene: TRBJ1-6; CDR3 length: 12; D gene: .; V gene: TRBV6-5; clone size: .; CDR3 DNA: TGTGCTAGACAGAGAATTAATTCACCCCTCCACTTT; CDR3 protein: CARQRINSPLHF
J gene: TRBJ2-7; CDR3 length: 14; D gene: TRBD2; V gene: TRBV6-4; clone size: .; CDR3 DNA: TGTGCCAGGGGGGGGGACCGCCCACCCTACGAGCAGTACTTC; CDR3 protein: CARGGDRPPYEQYF
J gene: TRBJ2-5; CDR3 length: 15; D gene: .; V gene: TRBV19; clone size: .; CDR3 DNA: TGTGCCAGTAGTATGTTTCTAGCGTCGGGGGAGACCCAGTACTTC; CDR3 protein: CASSMFLASGETQYF
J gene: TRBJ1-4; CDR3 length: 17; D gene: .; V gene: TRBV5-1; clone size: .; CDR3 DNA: TGCGCCAGCAGCTTTGCAGGGGAGTATGGGGCTAATGAAAAACTGTTTTTT; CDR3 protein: CASSFAGEYGANEKLFF
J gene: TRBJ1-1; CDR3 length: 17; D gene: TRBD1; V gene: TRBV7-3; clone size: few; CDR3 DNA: TGTGCCAGCAGCTTAGAGGGACAGGGGGCGACGTCGACTGAAGCTTTCTTT; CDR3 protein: CASSLEGQGATSTEAFF
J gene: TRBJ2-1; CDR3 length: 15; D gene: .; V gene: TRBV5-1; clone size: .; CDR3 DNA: TGCGCCAGCAGCTTGTCAGGGACACTTTACAATGAGCAGTTCTTC; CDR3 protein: CASSLSGTLYNEQFF
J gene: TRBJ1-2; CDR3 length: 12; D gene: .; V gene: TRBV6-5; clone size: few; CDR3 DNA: TGTGCCAGCAGCCAAGCAATCTATGGCTACACCTTC; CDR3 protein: CASSQAIYGYTF
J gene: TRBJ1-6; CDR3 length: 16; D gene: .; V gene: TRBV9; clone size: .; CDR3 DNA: TGTGCCAGCAGCACTTTGGGGGGATCCTATAATTCACCCCTCCACTTT; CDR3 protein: CASSTLGGSYNSPLHF
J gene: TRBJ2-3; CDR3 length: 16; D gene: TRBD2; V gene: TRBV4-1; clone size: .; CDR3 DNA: TGCGCCAGCAGCCAACCACTAGCGGGGGGGTTAGATACGCAGTATTTT; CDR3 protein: CASSQPLAGGLDTQYF
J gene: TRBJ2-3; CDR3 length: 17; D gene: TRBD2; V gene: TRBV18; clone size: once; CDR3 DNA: TGTGCCAGCTCACTACAAGGACTAGCGGGGGGGGTCAATACGCAGTATTTT; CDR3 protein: CASSLQGLAGGVNTQYF
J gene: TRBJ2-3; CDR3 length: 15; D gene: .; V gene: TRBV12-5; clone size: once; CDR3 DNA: TGTGCTAGTGGTCCCTCTGTACATAGCACAGATACGCAGTATTTT; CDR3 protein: CASGPSVHSTDTQYF
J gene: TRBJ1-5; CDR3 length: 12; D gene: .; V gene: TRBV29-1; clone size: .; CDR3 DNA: TGCAGCGTCGGACATTCCAATCAGCCCCAGCATTTT; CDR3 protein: CSVGHSNQPQHF
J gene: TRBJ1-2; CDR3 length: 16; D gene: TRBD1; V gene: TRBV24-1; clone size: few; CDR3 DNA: TGTGCCACCAGTGATTGGGGGACAGGGGGCTACTATGGCTACACCTTC; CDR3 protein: CATSDWGTGGYYGYTF
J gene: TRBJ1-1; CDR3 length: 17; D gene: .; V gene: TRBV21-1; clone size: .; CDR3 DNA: TGTGCCAGCAGCAAATTTGGGCAGGATCCTTGGGTGGCTGAAGCTTTCTTT; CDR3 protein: CASSKFGQDPWVAEAFF
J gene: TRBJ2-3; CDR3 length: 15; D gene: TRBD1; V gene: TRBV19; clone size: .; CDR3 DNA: TGTGCCAGTAGCAAGACAGGGTTCCATGAGGATACGCAGTATTTT; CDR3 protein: CASSKTGFHEDTQYF
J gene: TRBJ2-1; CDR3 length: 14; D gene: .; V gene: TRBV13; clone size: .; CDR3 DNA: TGTGCCAGCAGCTCCCGGCCGGTTCCGGGGGAGCAGTTCTTC; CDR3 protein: CASSSRPVPGEQFF
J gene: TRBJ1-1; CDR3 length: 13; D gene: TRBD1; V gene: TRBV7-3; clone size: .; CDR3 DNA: TGTGCCAGCAGCTTAAGGACAGGGGAAAGAGCTTTCTTT; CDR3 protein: CASSLRTGERAFF
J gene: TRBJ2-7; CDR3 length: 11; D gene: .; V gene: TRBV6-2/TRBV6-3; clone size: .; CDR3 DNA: TGTGCCAGCAGTTATCAGGGCGAGCAGTACTTC; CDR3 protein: CASSYQGEQYF
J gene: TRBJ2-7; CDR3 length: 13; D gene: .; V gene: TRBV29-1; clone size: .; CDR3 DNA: TGCAGCGTTGAAGTTCCAGGTCTATACGAGCAGTACTTC; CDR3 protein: CSVEVPGLYEQYF
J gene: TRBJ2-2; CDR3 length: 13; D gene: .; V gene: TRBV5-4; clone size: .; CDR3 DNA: TGTGCCAGCAGCTCCGGGGGAACCGGGGAGCTGTTTTTT; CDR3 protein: CASSSGGTGELFF
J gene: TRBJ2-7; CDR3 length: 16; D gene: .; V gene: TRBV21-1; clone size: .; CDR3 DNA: TGTGCCAGCAGCAAAGTAGACGGACAGCTCTCCTACGAGCAGTACTTC; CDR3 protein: CASSKVDGQLSYEQYF
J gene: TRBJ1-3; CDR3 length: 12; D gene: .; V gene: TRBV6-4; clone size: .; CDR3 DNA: TGTGCCAGCAGTTTGAGGGAAAGCGCCATATATTTT; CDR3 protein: CASSLRESAIYF
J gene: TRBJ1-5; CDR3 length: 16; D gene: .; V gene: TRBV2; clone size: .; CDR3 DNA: TGTGCCAGCAGTGAAACTAGGGCGGATAGCAATCAGCCCCAGCATTTT; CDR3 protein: CASSETRADSNQPQHF
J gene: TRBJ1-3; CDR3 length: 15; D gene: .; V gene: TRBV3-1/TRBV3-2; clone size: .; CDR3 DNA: TGTGCCAGCAGCCGAAAACAGGGTTCTGGAAACACCATATATTTT; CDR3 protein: CASSRKQGSGNTIYF
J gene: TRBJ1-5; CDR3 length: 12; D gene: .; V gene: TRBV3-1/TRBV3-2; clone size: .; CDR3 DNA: TGTGCCAGCAGCCAAGGCGCCGGGGAAAAGTATTTT; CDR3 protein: CASSQGAGEKYF
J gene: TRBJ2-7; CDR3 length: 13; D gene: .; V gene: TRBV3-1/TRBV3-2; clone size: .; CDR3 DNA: TGTGCCAGCAGCCAAGGGGGCGCCTACGAGCAGTACTTC; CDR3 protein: CASSQGGAYEQYF
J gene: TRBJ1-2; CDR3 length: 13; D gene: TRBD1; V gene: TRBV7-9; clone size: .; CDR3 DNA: TGTGCCAGCAGGGGGACAGGGCCCTATGGCTACACCTTC; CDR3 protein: CASRGTGPYGYTF
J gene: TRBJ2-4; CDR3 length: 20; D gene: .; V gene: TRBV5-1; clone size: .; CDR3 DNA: TGCGCCAGCAGCGAAAAAGGTGGGGCTGATGTAACGTTAGGCAAAAACATTCAGTACTTC; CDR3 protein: CASSEKGGADVTLGKNIQYF
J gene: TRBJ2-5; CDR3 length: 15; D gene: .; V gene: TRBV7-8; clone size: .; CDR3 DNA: TGTGCCAGCAGCGCCGAGACCGTCCCGGGTCGGGCCCAGTACTTC; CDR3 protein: CASSAETVPGRAQYF
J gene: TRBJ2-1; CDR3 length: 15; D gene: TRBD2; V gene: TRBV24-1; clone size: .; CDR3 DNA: TGTGCCACCAGTGACCTAGCGGGGGGGACTAATGAGCAGTTCTTC; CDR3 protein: CATSDLAGGTNEQFF
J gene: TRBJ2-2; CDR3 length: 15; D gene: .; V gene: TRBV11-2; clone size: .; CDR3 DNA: TGTGCCAGCAGCTTCAGACAGCCGAACACCGGGGAGCTGTTTTTT; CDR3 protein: CASSFRQPNTGELFF
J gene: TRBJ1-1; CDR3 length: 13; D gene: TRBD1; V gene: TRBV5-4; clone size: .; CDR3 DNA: TGTGCCAGCAGACACGGGACAGGGGAGGAAGCTTTCTTT; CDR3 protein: CASRHGTGEEAFF
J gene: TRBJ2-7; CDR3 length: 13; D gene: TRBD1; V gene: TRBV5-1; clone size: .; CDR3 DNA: TGCGCCAGCAGCTCCAGGGGGCTCCACGAGCAGTACTTC; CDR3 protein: CASSSRGLHEQYF
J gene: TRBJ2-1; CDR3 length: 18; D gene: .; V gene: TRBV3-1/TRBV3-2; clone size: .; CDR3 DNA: TGTGCCAGCAGCCACCGGGACTCCACATGGGCCCCCTACAATGAGCAGTTCTTC; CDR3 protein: CASSHRDSTWAPYNEQFF
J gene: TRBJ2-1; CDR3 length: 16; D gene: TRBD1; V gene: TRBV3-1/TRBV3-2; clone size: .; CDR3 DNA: TGTGCCAGCAGCCAAGCTGGGACAGGGGGGTTTGGTGAGCAGTTCTTC; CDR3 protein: CASSQAGTGGFGEQFF